What follows are 3 T cell receptor beta chains derived from one specimen sequenced in a study of lymphopenia after photon versus proton radiotherapy. Profiled with immunoSEQ multiplex PCR; TCRdb holds only in-frame clones, not every one. This sample has 50,000 to 60,000 clones, with more than 90% found just once. This specimen was peripheral blood, taken from a patient treated with photon-based radiotherapy. All receptors come from a middle-aged woman with cholangiocarcinoma.

The rearrangement joins TRBV10-3 to TRBJ2-6; D uncertain. Trimming pared 0 bases from V and 0 bases from J, leaving 3 bases between. The V gene's germline CDR1 is ENHRY and CDR2 SYGVKD. CDR3 length equals 15 residues. The CDR3 region has the DNA TGTGCCATCAGTGAGTCAGGCTCTGGGGCCAACGTCCTGACTTTC. Translation: CAISESGSGANVLTF.

The chain combines TRBV6-5 with TRBJ2-6; D uncertain. Germline V lookup: CDR1 MNHEY, CDR2 SVGAGI. V lost 6 bases to trimming and J lost 0 bases, with 9 bases between them. The CDR3 consists of 15 residues. DNA for the CDR3: TGTGCCAGCAGCCTTGGTAGCTCTGGGGCCAACGTCCTGACTTTC. Translating it yields CASSLGSSGANVLTF.

This chain links TRBV2 with TRBJ2-1; D remains unclear. V lost 7 bases and J 2 bases, leaving 12 bases between the germline ends. Germline V gene lookup returns CDR1 SNHLY and CDR2 FYNNEI. The CDR3 length is 14 residues. The CDR3 nucleotides are TGTGCCAGCACTGGGATCACGGCCTACAATGAGCAGTTCTTC. Translated: CASTGITAYNEQFF.